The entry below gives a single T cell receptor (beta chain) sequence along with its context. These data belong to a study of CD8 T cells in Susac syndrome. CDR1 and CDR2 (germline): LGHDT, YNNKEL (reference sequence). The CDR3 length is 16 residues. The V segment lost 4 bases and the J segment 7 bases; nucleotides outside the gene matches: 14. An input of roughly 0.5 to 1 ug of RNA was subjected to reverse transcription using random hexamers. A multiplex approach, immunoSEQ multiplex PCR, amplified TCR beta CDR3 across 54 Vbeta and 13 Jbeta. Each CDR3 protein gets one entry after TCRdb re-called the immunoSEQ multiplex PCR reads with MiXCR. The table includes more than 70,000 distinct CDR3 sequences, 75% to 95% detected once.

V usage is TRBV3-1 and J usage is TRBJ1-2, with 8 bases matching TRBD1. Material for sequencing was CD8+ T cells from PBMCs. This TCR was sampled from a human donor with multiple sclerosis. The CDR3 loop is CASSPDRAIVSGGYTF. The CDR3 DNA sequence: TGTGCCAGCAGCCCGGACAGGGCGATTGTCAGCGGTGGCTACACCTTC.